These 9 T cell receptor beta chains share one sample of origin, sequenced in a study of T cell responses to AZD1222 COVID-19 vaccine. Clones were sequenced by immunoSEQ multiplex PCR, and TCRdb holds only the in-frame ones, with some missing. The table records 80,000 to 95,000 clones, roughly 91% of them present only once. The sample consisted of peripheral blood, taken on day 0 of MenACWY control vaccination. These receptors were taken from an adult in good health.

The rearrangement joins TRBV15 to TRBJ2-5, with D possibly TRBD1 on 5 matching bases. Germline-derived CDR1 and CDR2 are LNHNV and YYDKDF (reference sequence). There are 15 residues in the CDR3. Trimming shortened V by 1 base and J by 5 bases, and 14 bases separated the two germline ends. The CDR3 loop is CATSRAGQKGETQYF. The CDR3 nucleotides are TGTGCCACCAGCAGAGCAGGACAAAAGGGGGAGACCCAGTACTTC.

The chain recombines TRBV19 with TRBJ1-2; the D gene is possibly TRBD1 (6 bases). The CDR3 runs to 15 residues. V gave up 5 bases and J gave up 4 bases, with 17 bases separating them. Germline values: CDR1 LNHDA, CDR2 SQIVND (reference sequence). CDR3 nucleotides: TGTGCCAGTAGTCGCCCGGGGGCGGAGGGCTATGGCTACACCTTC. Translating gives CASSRPGAEGYGYTF.

The rearrangement links TRBV5-6 to TRBJ2-4; 8 bases align to TRBD1. This CDR3 has 15 residues. CDR1 is SGHDT and CDR2 is YYEEEE in the germline V gene. V lost 3 bases, J lost 8 bases, and 10 bases stayed unmatched. The CDR3 here is CASSSLDRALDIQYF. CDR3 nucleotides: TGTGCCAGCAGCTCTCTGGACAGGGCTTTGGACATTCAGTACTTC.

The J gene is TRBJ2-7, the V gene TRBV19, with TRBD2 matching over 7 bases. V lost 3 bases, J lost 3 bases, and 8 bases stayed unmatched. The CDR3 has 15 amino acids. Germline lookup yields CDR1 LNHDA and CDR2 SQIVND (reference sequence). CDR3 amino acids: CASSISTSEFYEQYF. CDR3 DNA sequence: TGTGCCAGTAGTATTTCCACTAGCGAATTCTACGAGCAGTACTTC.

J is TRBJ2-7 and V is TRBV30; 8 positions match TRBD1. Germline V CDR1 and CDR2: GTSNPN, SVGIG (reference sequence). V dropped 0 bases and J dropped 4; count of bases not matched to a gene: 8. The CDR3 totals 15 residues. The DNA of the CDR3 is TGTGCCTGGAGTGTAGCAGGGCAGGGGGCGTACGAGCAGTACTTC. Protein: CAWSVAGQGAYEQYF. Drawing the rest from reference TRBV30 and TRBJ2-7, the complete variable domain is SQTIHQWPATLVQPVGSPLSLECTVEGTSNPNLYWYRQAAGRGLQLLFYSVGIGQISSEVPQNLSASRPQDRQFILSSKKLLLSDSGFYLCAWSVAGQGAYEQYFGPGTRLTVT.

The genes are TRBV29-1 and TRBJ1-5, with D possibly TRBD1 on 6 matching bases. Germline V gives CDR1 SQVTM, CDR2 ANQGSEA. This CDR3 is built from 14 residues. Between the trimmed V and J ends, which lost 3 bases and 4 bases, there was a span of 13 bases. CDR3 amino acids: CSVDGGGENQPQHF. The CDR3 DNA follows: TGCAGCGTTGACGGAGGGGGAGAGAATCAGCCCCAGCATTTT.

This clone has a handful of counts. The V call is TRBV7-2, the J call TRBJ1-6, with TRBD1 as a possible D gene (5 bases). Trimming cost V 5 bases and J 9 bases, with 11 bases left between them. CDR3 length equals 13 residues. Per germline, CDR1 SGHTA and CDR2 FQGNSA. This CDR3 is CASSPGAISPLHF. The CDR3 bases are TGTGCCAGCAGCCCTGGGGCCATTTCACCCCTCCACTTT.

This sequence joins TRBV2 and TRBJ2-4; 7 nucleotides align to TRBD1. The CDR3 consists of 16 residues. Germline CDR1 SNHLY, CDR2 FYNNEI. V trimming: 0 bases; J trimming: 2 bases; junction bases outside the gene matches: 4. Here the CDR3 reads CASSEAKTGPKNIQYF. DNA of the CDR3: TGTGCCAGCAGTGAAGCCAAGACAGGGCCCAAAAACATTCAGTACTTC. The complete variable domain, with remaining parts taken from reference TRBV2 and TRBJ2-4, reads EPEVTQTPSHQVTQMGQEVILRCVPISNHLYFYWYRQILGQKVEFLVSFYNNEISEKSEIFDDQFSVERPDGSNFTLKIRSTKLEDSAMYFCASSEAKTGPKNIQYFGAGTRLSVL.

The V and J genes are TRBV18 and TRBJ2-7; TRBD2 is a possible D gene (6 bases). The CDR3 loop spans 13 amino acids. Germline-derived CDR1 and CDR2 are KGHSH and LQKENI. V was clipped by 8 bases and J by 3 bases, with 14 bases between them. The CDR3 sequence: CASRATGLYEQYF. CDR3 coding DNA: TGTGCCAGCCGAGCCACGGGACTCTACGAGCAGTACTTC.